The 23 T cell receptor beta chains listed next were all sequenced from one sample in a study of blood T cell repertoires in COVID-19. Some clones are missing from TCRdb's copy, which holds only in-frame ones; the method was immunoSEQ multiplex PCR. In the table there are 200,000 to 250,000 clones, 75% to 85% of which are singletons. Sequences were obtained from peripheral blood. These receptors were collected from a woman aged 80 or over with COVID-19, enrolled during active disease.

The rearrangement uses TRBV5-4 and TRBJ2-1; 7 positions agree with TRBD1. CDR3 length: 15 residues. Unmatched junction bases numbered 10, after V lost 4 bases and J lost 6 bases. Germline CDR1 reads SGHNT; CDR2 reads YYREEE (reference sequence). The CDR3 nucleotides read TGTGCCAGCAGCCCCAGGGGGAGTGAGGGCAATGAGCAGTTCTTC. It translates to CASSPRGSEGNEQFF. Combining the CDR3 with reference TRBV5-4 and TRBJ2-1 gives the whole variable domain ETGVTQSPTHLIKTRGQQVTLRCSSQSGHNTVSWYQQALGQGPQFIFQYYREEENGRGNFPPRFSGLQFPNYSSELNVNALELDDSALYLCASSPRGSEGNEQFFGPGTRLTVL.

The chain couples TRBV6-5 to TRBJ1-6; D is perhaps TRBD1 (5 bases). Germline lookup yields CDR1 MNHEY and CDR2 SVGAGI. The CDR3 length is 14 residues. V was shortened by 6 bases and J by 9 bases, with 15 bases between the two germline ends. The CDR3 DNA is TGTGCCAGCAGGGGACCCCAGGGAGGTTCACCCCTCCACTTT. This encodes CASRGPQGGSPLHF.

J is TRBJ1-1 and V is TRBV7-6, with 7 bases lining up with TRBD1. The V segment lost 2 bases and the J segment 0 bases; nucleotides outside the gene matches: 6. The CDR3 is 16 residues long. Per the germline V gene, CDR1 is SGHVS and CDR2 is FNYEAQ. DNA of the CDR3: TGTGCCAGCAGCTTAAGGTCAGGGGGGTTGAACACTGAAGCTTTCTTT. This encodes CASSLRSGGLNTEAFF.

This clone was counted at least ten times. The genes are TRBV5-1 and TRBJ1-6; TRBD1 matches 7 bases. The CDR3 extends over 15 amino acids. The trim removed 3 bases at V and 8 bases at J, leaving 8 bases unmatched. Germline V gene data show CDR1 as SGHRS and CDR2 as YFSETQ. The CDR3 DNA follows: TGCGCCAGCAGCTGGGTCCCGACAGGGTATTCACCCCTCCACTTT. Its protein product is CASSWVPTGYSPLHF.

Concerning this clone: Other DNA sequences in this sample translate to the same CDR3. The chain recombines TRBV20-1 with TRBJ1-2, with a weak D call TRBD1 (5 bases). The germline V gene encodes CDR1 DFQATT and CDR2 SNEGSKA (reference sequence). The CDR3 totals 11 residues. The ends were cut back, 2 bases at V and 4 bases at J, with 5 bases in the middle. The CDR3 DNA sequence: TGCAGTGCTAGAAGGGGCTATGGCTACACCTTC. Encoded protein: CSARRGYGYTF.

The genes are TRBV4-3 and TRBJ2-5; D uncertain. CDR1 and CDR2 (germline): LGHNA, YSLEER. CDR3 length equals 15 residues. V was trimmed by 0 bases and J by 4 bases, leaving 12 bases between them. In DNA form, the CDR3 reads TGCGCCAGCAGCCAAGATGGGCGAGACGGAGAGACCCAGTACTTC. Translating gives CASSQDGRDGETQYF.

The chain joins TRBV27 to TRBJ2-7; 16 nucleotides match TRBD2. The ends lost 5 bases at V and 2 bases at J; junction bases unmatched: 6. Germline loops: CDR1 MNHEY, CDR2 SMNVEV (reference sequence). The CDR3 totals 17 residues. The CDR3 bases are TGTGCCAGCAGTCGGGGACTAGCGGGAGGGCCTGCCTACGAGCAGTACTTC. Translation: CASSRGLAGGPAYEQYF.

The genes are TRBV28 and TRBJ2-1; D is undetermined. The CDR3 spans 11 residues. Deletions cut 7 bases from V and 5 bases from J, with 6 bases between. CDR1 and CDR2 from the germline V gene are MDHEN and SYDVKM. CDR3 protein: CASNADNEQFF. The DNA of the CDR3 is TGTGCCAGCAACGCGGACAATGAGCAGTTCTTC.

This clone was picked up one time. The chain is built from TRBV30 and TRBJ2-7; 7 bases are a match to TRBD2. The CDR3 totals 15 residues. From germline, CDR1 is GTSNPN and CDR2 SVGIG (reference sequence). Trimming at V came to 2 bases and at J to 3 bases, leaving 10 bases not matched to a gene. The CDR3 sequence: CAWSRKSGTVYEQYF. CDR3 in DNA: TGTGCCTGGAGTAGAAAAAGCGGGACGGTCTACGAGCAGTACTTC. The full variable domain, in which reference TRBV30 and TRBJ2-7 provide the parts outside the CDR3, is SQTIHQWPATLVQPVGSPLSLECTVEGTSNPNLYWYRQAAGRGLQLLFYSVGIGQISSEVPQNLSASRPQDRQFILSSKKLLLSDSGFYLCAWSRKSGTVYEQYFGPGTRLTVT.

CDR3 nucleotides: TGTGCCAGCAGCCAAGAGGGACTTGAGCAGTTCTTC. This sequence encodes CASSQEGLEQFF. The V gene is TRBV3-1 (or the pseudogene TRBV3-2), the J gene TRBJ2-1; a weak D match, TRBD2 (6 bases). Germline CDR1 and CDR2: LGHDT and YNNKEL (reference sequence). Trimming removed 0 bases at V and 9 bases at J, with 6 bases between. CDR3 size: 12 residues.

This clone was observed once. The V gene is TRBV10-2, the J gene TRBJ2-1; TRBD2 aligns across 8 bases. V trimming: 8 bases; J trimming: 1 base; junction bases outside the gene matches: 7. CDR3 length equals 15 residues. Per the germline V gene, CDR1 is WSHSY and CDR2 is SAAADI. This chain's CDR3 is CASVASGQSYNEQFF. The CDR3 nucleotides read TGCGCCAGCGTAGCTAGCGGGCAGTCCTACAATGAGCAGTTCTTC.

V is TRBV9 and J is TRBJ2-5, with 10 bases fitting TRBD1. The germline V gene has CDR1 SGDLS and CDR2 YYNGEE. The CDR3 has 16 amino acids. Trimming took 6 bases from V and 4 from J; bases not matched to a gene: 12. The CDR3 loop is CASMRRTGGRGETQYF. The CDR3 coding sequence is TGTGCCAGCATGAGGAGGACAGGGGGGCGTGGAGAGACCCAGTACTTC. Drawing the rest from reference TRBV9 and TRBJ2-5, the complete variable domain is DSGVTQTPKHLITATGQRVTLRCSPRSGDLSVYWYQQSLDQGLQFLIQYYNGEERAKGNILERFSAQQFPDLHSELNLSSLELGDSALYFCASMRRTGGRGETQYFGPGTRLLVL.

The chain links TRBV2 to TRBJ1-5, with D maybe TRBD1 (6 bases). The germline CDR1 and CDR2 sequences are SNHLY and FYNNEI. The CDR3 covers 14 residues. The V end was cut by 3 bases, the J end by 7 bases, with 13 bases between. Here the CDR3 reads CASSERRTEQPQHF. DNA for the CDR3: TGTGCCAGCAGTGAGAGAAGGACAGAGCAGCCCCAGCATTTT.

This rearrangement joins TRBV28 to TRBJ1-2; 9 nucleotides match TRBD1. The germline V gene has CDR1 MDHEN and CDR2 SYDVKM. V lost 2 bases and J lost 4; bases outside the gene matches: 5. The CDR3 is 15 amino acids. CDR3 DNA sequence: TGTGCCAGCAGTTTACAACGGGGACAGGGCTATGGCTACACCTTC. It yields the protein CASSLQRGQGYGYTF.

The DNA of the CDR3 is TGTGCCAGCAGACCCGGGTCCTATGGCTACACCTTC. Protein product: CASRPGSYGYTF. The gene calls are TRBV12-3 or TRBV12-4 and TRBJ1-2; the D is unclear. The CDR3 is 12 residues long. V lost 6 bases and J 4 bases, leaving 9 bases between the germline ends.

This chain uses TRBV12-3 or TRBV12-4 with TRBJ2-5; D is ambiguous. The CDR3 runs to 12 residues. Trimming left V 2 bases short and J 3 bases short, with 4 bases between. DNA for the CDR3: TGTGCCAGCAGTTTATTCGAAGAGACCCAGTACTTC. It specifies CASSLFEETQYF.

In its sample, this clone was seen a few times. The rearrangement uses TRBV5-5 and TRBJ2-7; TRBD1 might be the D (6 bases). The V end was cut by 3 bases, the J end by 2 bases, with 21 bases between. The CDR3 totals 17 residues. Per germline, CDR1 SGHKS and CDR2 YYEKEE (reference sequence). CDR3 amino acids: CASSSLTTGHTTYEQYF. CDR3 coding DNA: TGTGCCAGCAGCTCCCTCACTACGGGACATACAACCTACGAGCAGTACTTC.

The V call is TRBV9, the J call TRBJ1-2, with D unclear. Trimming stripped 0 bases from V and 6 bases from J, with 9 bases between. The length of the CDR3 is 13 residues. Germline V lookup: CDR1 SGDLS, CDR2 YYNGEE. The CDR3 DNA is TGTGCCAGCAGCGTAGGGGCAAATCATGGCTACACCTTC. It encodes CASSVGANHGYTF.

A remark on this clone: The same CDR3 arises from other DNA sequences in this sample as well. The gene calls are TRBV5-1 and TRBJ1-4; D possibly corresponds to TRBD1 (6 bases). Germline V gives CDR1 SGHRS, CDR2 YFSETQ. The CDR3 has 14 amino acids. Between the trimmed V and J ends, which lost 0 bases and 8 bases, there was a span of 11 bases. Here the CDR3 reads CASSLGGLGEKLFF. DNA of the CDR3: TGCGCCAGCAGCTTGGGGGGGCTTGGGGAAAAACTGTTTTTT.

J is TRBJ1-1 and V is TRBV19; D uncertain. Germline V gives CDR1 LNHDA, CDR2 SQIVND (reference sequence). V was shortened by 0 bases and J by 2 bases, with 7 bases between the two germline ends. The CDR3 contains 14 residues. The CDR3 loop reads CASSIDTLNTEAFF. CDR3 sequence (DNA): TGTGCCAGTAGTATAGATACACTAAACACTGAAGCTTTCTTT. Based on the CDR3 plus reference TRBV19 and TRBJ1-1, the full variable domain is DGGITQSPKYLFRKEGQNVTLSCEQNLNHDAMYWYRQDPGQGLRLIYYSQIVNDFQKGDIAEGYSVSREKKESFPLTVTSAQKNPTAFYLCASSIDTLNTEAFFGQGTRLTVV.

J is TRBJ1-4 and V is TRBV6-2 or TRBV6-3; TRBD1 matches 8 bases. The CDR3 contains 15 residues. Trimming took 5 bases from V and 8 from J; bases not matched to a gene: 10. From germline, CDR1 is MNHEY and CDR2 SVGEGT. DNA of the CDR3: TGTGCCAGCAGTCCCCCTGGGACAGGACGAGAAAAACTGTTTTTT. It is translated as CASSPPGTGREKLFF.

This clone was recorded once. The chain uses TRBV7-8 and TRBJ2-1; the match to TRBD2 covers 8 bases. The CDR3 covers 18 residues. CDR1 is SGHVS, CDR2 FQNEAQ, per germline. Trimming removed 1 base from V and 4 bases from J; junction bases left unmatched: 12. CDR3 bases: TGTGCCAGCAGCTTAGTTCAGAGCGGGGGAATGGGTTACAATGAGCAGTTCTTC. Translating it yields CASSLVQSGGMGYNEQFF.

V gene TRBV27 combines with J gene TRBJ1-1; a possible D gene is TRBD1 (5 bases). The length of the CDR3 is 14 residues. With 5 bases removed from V and 1 base from J, the gap between germline ends came to 11 bases. Germline values: CDR1 MNHEY, CDR2 SMNVEV (reference sequence). The DNA of the CDR3 is TGTGCCAGCAGTATGGGGCTAAGGAACACTGAAGCTTTCTTT. Amino acids: CASSMGLRNTEAFF.